The sequence of this T cell receptor (beta chain) was determined in a study of T-cell reconstitution after alpha-beta-depleted transplantation in children. Broader study findings: From newly produced T cells came most of the T-cell counts and diversity one year after transplant.

This clonotype has at least ten counts. As yet, its antigen is unknown. J gave up 4 bases and V 5 bases, and 9 bases lay outside the gene matches. The CDR3 loop spans 15 amino acids. Germline CDR1 reads LGHNA; CDR2 reads YSLEER. Preparation of the TCRbeta library was carried out with unique molecular identifiers. TCRdb redid the calling of the PCR reads with MiXCR, one entry per CDR3 protein. The sample includes hundreds of thousands of distinct CDR3 sequences, 7% to 9% of them seen just once. This sequence was found in a male patient aged 2-15 years who had a stem cell transplant for acute myeloid leukemia, so the T cells may come from the graft donor. The specimen was PBMCs, mostly from graft donor cells, collected 360 days after TCRalphabeta/CD19-depleted stem cell transplant. V and J are TRBV4-3 and TRBJ1-1; 8 positions match TRBD1. CDR3 nucleotide sequence: TGCGCCAGCAGCAACCGGACAGGGCGGGGCACTGAAGCTTTCTTT. This translates into CASSNRTGRGTEAFF.